This T cell receptor (beta chain) was recorded in a study of shared clonotypes between healthy human individuals. This CDR3 region has 15 residues. Trimming took off 5 bases at V and 2 bases at J, with 16 bases between the two ends. CDR1 KGHSH and CDR2 LQKENI come from the germline V gene. In replicate PCRs of sorted subsets, approximately 190 ng DNA, about 29,000 T cell genomes, was used. The method was immunoSEQ multiplex PCR; TCRdb's version includes in-frame clones alone and lacks a portion of them. The repertoire holds about 2,500,000 clones, with approximately 90% as singletons. The gene calls are TRBV18 and TRBJ2-7; D perhaps matches TRBD1 (6 bases). The sequencing input was naive CD4+ T cells sorted from blood. As to subset: CD45RA+ positively selected. This TCR was sampled from a young man in good health. The CDR3 DNA sequence: TGTGCCAGCTCAAGTAGGCAGGGGCGGACCTACGAGCAGTACTTC. It codes for CASSSRQGRTYEQYF.